This T cell receptor (beta chain) originates from a study of blood T cell repertoires in COVID-19. Whole-study context: The United States, Italy and Spain were the sources of the acute and convalescent COVID-19 samples.

Profiling relied on immunoSEQ multiplex PCR, and the TCRdb table lists in-frame clones only, not all of them. The sample holds 150,000 to 200,000 clones, 70% to 90% seen once. The germline gives CDR1 MDHEN, CDR2 SYDVKM. CDR3 size: 15 residues. V gave up 5 bases and J gave up 0 bases, with 11 bases separating them. The V call is TRBV28, the J call TRBJ1-5, with D perhaps TRBD1 (6 bases). Sequencing used peripheral blood. The receptor comes from a man aged 60-69 years with acute or convalescent COVID-19. Here the CDR3 DNA reads TGTGCCAGCAGTCCCACAGGGATTAGCAATCAGCCCCAGCATTTT. Amino acids: CASSPTGISNQPQHF.